Detailed here is one T cell receptor beta chain. Its specificity is not known. Genes and germline come from the mouse. The read ends 4 residues early relative to the CDR3; the germline J gene fills the gap. Additional DNA sequences in this sample encode the identical CDR3. These data come from a study of CD8+ T cells in alopecia areata. Background on the study: Grafted skin came from C3H/HeJ donors with spontaneous alopecia (roughly 6-13 months old) and was placed on roughly 7-11-week-old female C3H/HeJ mice.

The CDR3 has 13 amino acids. CDR1 and CDR2 from the germline V gene are FNHDT and SITEND (reference sequence). General study results and limits: Clonality exceeded that of normal scalp in lesional scalp, most notably in alopecia totalis/universalis. TCR sharing was clearer in mice than between patients, perhaps partly owing to patient HLA diversity. Scalp specimens additionally yield sequences from normal skin's resident alphabeta T cells.

A panel of CD4, CD8alpha, NKG2D, NKG2ACE and other markers served to sort pooled cutaneous lymph node cells. Following RNA extraction, reverse transcription yielded cDNA that acted as the sequencing template. The data were produced by immunoSEQ multiplex PCR, yet TCRdb's version contains in-frame clones alone and is incomplete. The sample has over 250,000 clones, none seen only once; the top ten hold 1.2%. The chain couples TRBV19 to TRBJ2-7; 7 bases fit TRBD1. Sequences were obtained from CD4+ T cells sorted from a lymph node. The sequence was collected from a C3H/HeJ mouse with alopecia areata. The strain is characterized by the MHC haplotype H2-k. The sequenced CDR3 bases are TGTGCCAGCAGTATTAACAGGGGTTAT. Translating it yields CASSINRGY. The full CDR3 is CASSINRGYEQYF.